Each of the 3 T cell receptor beta chains below was sequenced from the same sample in a study of T cell responses to AZD1222 COVID-19 vaccine. Clones were sequenced by immunoSEQ multiplex PCR, and TCRdb holds only the in-frame ones, with some missing. The table includes 100,000 to 140,000 clones, 85% to 95% detected once. Sequencing used peripheral blood, obtained 28 days after the second AZD1222 dose. The receptors were sampled from an adult who received the AZD1222 COVID-19 vaccine.

V is TRBV6-2 or TRBV6-3 and J is TRBJ2-5, with D hard to call. With 3 bases removed from V and 4 bases from J, the gap between germline ends came to 9 bases. The CDR3 is made up of 13 amino acids. CDR1 is MNHEY, CDR2 SVGEGT, per germline. The CDR3 loop is CASSYTELETQYF. The CDR3 DNA reads as TGTGCCAGCAGTTATACTGAATTAGAGACCCAGTACTTC.

The chain is built from TRBV10-3 and TRBJ1-2; 7 nucleotides align to TRBD1. Germline assignment: CDR1 ENHRY and CDR2 SYGVKD. The CDR3 runs to 15 residues. V lost 6 bases and J lost 0; bases outside the gene matches: 7. CDR3 sequence (DNA): TGTGCCATCAGGGGGGACAGAAAGACTAACTATGGCTACACCTTC. Its translation: CAIRGDRKTNYGYTF.

The chain combines TRBV4-3 with TRBJ1-4; 10 positions match TRBD1. The CDR3 spans 20 residues. Trimming took 0 bases from V and 6 from J; bases not matched to a gene: 16. Germline-derived CDR1 and CDR2 are LGHNA and YSLEER. The CDR3 loop is CASSQEGTGTGDYGDEKLFF. As DNA, the CDR3 is TGCGCCAGCAGCCAAGAAGGAACCGGGACAGGGGATTATGGAGATGAAAAACTGTTTTTT.